The entry that follows covers one T cell receptor beta chain sequence. Its antigen is currently unknown. The data were produced by immunoSEQ multiplex PCR, yet TCRdb's version contains in-frame clones alone and is incomplete. The table records 150,000 to 160,000 clones, 86% of them present only once. The source of the sample is a study of cytomegalovirus exposure and HLA in healthy donors. Points from the study as a whole: About 180 TCR beta chains were listed as cytomegalovirus-associated.

The source is a human donor in good health. The sequenced sample consisted of PBMCs.

In DNA, the CDR3 is TGTGCCAGTAGTGGACGGACAGGGTTCAATGGCTACACCTTC. The encoded protein is CASSGRTGFNGYTF. The chain joins TRBV19 to TRBJ1-2; 8 nucleotides line up with TRBD1. CDR1 is LNHDA and CDR2 is SQIVND in the germline V gene (reference sequence). The CDR3 runs 14 residues. The V segment lost 5 bases and the J segment 6 bases; nucleotides outside the gene matches: 8.